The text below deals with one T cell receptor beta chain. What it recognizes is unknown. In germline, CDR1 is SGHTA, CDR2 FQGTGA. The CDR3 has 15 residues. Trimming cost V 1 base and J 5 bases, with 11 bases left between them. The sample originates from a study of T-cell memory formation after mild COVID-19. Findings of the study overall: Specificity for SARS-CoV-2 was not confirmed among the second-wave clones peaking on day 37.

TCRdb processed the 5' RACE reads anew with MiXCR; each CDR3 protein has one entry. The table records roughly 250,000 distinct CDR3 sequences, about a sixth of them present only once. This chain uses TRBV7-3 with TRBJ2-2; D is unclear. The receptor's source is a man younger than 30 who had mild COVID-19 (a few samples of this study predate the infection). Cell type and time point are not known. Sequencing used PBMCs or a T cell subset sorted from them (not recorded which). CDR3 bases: TGTGCCAGCAGCTTAAACCCCCCCCCGACCGGGGAGCTGTTTTTT. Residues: CASSLNPPPTGELFF.